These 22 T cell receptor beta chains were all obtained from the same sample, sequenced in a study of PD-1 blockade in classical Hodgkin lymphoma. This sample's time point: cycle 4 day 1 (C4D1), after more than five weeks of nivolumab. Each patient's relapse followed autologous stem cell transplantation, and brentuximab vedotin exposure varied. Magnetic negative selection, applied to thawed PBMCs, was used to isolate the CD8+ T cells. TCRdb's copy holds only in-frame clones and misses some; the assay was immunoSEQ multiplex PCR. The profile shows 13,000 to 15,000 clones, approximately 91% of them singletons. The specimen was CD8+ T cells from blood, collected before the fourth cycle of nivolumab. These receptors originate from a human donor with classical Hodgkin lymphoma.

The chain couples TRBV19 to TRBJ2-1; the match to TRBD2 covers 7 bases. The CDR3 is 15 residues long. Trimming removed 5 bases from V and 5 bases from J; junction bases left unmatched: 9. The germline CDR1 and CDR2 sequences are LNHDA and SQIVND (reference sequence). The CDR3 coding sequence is TGTGCCAGTAGTTCGAGCGGGACTGAGGACAATGAGCAGTTCTTC. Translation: CASSSSGTEDNEQFF.

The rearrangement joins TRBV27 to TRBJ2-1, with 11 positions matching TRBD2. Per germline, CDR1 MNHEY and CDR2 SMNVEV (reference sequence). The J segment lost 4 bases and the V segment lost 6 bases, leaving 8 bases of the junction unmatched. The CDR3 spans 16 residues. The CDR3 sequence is CASRLTSGDDYNEQFF. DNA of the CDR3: TGTGCCAGCAGGTTGACTAGCGGGGACGATTACAATGAGCAGTTCTTC.

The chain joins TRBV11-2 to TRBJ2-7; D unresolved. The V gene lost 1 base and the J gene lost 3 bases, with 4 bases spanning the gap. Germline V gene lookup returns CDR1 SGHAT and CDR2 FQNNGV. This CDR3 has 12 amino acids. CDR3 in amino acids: CASSLGIYEQYF. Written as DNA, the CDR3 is TGTGCCAGCAGCTTAGGGATCTACGAGCAGTACTTC. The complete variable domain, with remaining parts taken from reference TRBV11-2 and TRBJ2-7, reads EAGVAQSPRYKIIEKRQSVAFWCNPISGHATLYWYQQILGQGPKLLIQFQNNGVVDDSQLPKDRFSAERLKGVDSTLKIQPAKLEDSAVYLCASSLGIYEQYFGPGTRLTVT.

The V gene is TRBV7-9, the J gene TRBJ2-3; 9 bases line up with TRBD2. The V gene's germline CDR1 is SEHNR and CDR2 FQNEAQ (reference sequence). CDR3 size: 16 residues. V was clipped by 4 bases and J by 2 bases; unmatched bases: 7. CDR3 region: CASSSLGGGATDTQYF. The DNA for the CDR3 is TGTGCCAGCAGCTCCCTTGGCGGGGGGGCCACAGATACGCAGTATTTT.

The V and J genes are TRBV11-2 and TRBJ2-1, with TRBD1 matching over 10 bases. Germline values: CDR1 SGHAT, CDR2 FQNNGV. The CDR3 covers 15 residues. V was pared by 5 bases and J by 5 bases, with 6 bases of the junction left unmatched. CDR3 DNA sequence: TGTGCCAGCAGCCCACGGACAGGGGGGAACAATGAGCAGTTCTTC. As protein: CASSPRTGGNNEQFF.

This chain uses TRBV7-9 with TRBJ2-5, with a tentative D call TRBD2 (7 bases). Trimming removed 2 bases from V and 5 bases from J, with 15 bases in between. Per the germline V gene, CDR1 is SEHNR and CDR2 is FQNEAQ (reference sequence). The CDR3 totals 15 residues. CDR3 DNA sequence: TGTGCCAGCAGCTTATTGGCGGGGGCCCCGGAGACCCAGTACTTC. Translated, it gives CASSLLAGAPETQYF.

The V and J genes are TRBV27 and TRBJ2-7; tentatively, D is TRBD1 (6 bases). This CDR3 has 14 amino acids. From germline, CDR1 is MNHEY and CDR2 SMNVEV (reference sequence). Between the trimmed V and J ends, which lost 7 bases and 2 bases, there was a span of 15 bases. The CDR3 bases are TGTGCCAGCAAGCCGGGACAACTAGCCTACGAGCAGTACTTC. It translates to CASKPGQLAYEQYF.

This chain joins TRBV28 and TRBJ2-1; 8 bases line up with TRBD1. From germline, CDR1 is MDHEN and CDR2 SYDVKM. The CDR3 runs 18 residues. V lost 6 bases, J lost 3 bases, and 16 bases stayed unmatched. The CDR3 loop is CASRGGTGRSEHYNEQFF. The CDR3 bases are TGTGCCAGCAGAGGGGGGACAGGCCGCTCCGAACACTACAATGAGCAGTTCTTC.

CDR3 sequence reads: CASSLSGGRGDEQYF. DNA of the CDR3: TGTGCCAGCAGTTTATCAGGCGGGAGGGGTGACGAGCAGTACTTC. This chain uses TRBV27 with TRBJ2-7; 9 nucleotides align to TRBD2. Germline lookup yields CDR1 MNHEY and CDR2 SMNVEV (reference sequence). The CDR3 loop spans 15 amino acids. J lost 5 bases, V lost 0 bases, and 5 bases had no gene match.

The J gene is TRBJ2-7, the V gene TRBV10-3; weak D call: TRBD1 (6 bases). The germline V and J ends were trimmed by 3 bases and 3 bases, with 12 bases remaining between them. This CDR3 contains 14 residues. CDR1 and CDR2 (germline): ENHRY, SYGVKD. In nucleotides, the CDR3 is TGTGCCATCAGTGAACGCCAGGGGTACTACGAGCAGTACTTC. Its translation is CAISERQGYYEQYF.

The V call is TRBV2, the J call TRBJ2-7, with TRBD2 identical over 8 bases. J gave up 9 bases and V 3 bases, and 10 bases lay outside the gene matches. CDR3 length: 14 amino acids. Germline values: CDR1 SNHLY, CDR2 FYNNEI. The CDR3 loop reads CASSDRTSRGGQYF. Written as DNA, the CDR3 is TGTGCCAGCAGTGACAGGACTAGCCGAGGTGGGCAGTACTTC.

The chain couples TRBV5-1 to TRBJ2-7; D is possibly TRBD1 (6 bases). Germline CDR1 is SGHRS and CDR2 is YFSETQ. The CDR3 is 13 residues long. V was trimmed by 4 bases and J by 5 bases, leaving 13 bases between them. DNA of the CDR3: TGCGCCAGCAGCCAGGGGTACGGCCACGAGCAGTACTTC. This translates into CASSQGYGHEQYF.

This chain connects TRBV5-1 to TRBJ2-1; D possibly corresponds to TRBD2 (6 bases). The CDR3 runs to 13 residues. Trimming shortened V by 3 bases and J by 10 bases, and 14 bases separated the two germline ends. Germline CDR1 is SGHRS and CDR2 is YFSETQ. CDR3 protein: CASSWDWGLEQFF. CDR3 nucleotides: TGCGCCAGCAGCTGGGACTGGGGGTTGGAGCAGTTCTTC.

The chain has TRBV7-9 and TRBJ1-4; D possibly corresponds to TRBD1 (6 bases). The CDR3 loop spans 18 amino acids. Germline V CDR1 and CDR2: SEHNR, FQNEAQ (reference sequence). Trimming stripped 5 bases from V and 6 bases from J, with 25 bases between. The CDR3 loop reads CASSPGRGARLLDEKLFF. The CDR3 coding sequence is TGTGCCAGCAGCCCGGGCCGGGGGGCGCGTCTGCTGGATGAAAAACTGTTTTTT.

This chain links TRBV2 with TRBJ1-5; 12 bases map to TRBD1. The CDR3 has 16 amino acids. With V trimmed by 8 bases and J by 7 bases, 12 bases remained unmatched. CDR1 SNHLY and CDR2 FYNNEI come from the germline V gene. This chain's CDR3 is CASSISGTGGLQPQHF. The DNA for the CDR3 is TGTGCCAGCTCCATCAGCGGGACAGGGGGCTTACAGCCCCAGCATTTT.

For the CDR3, the DNA is TGTGCCAGCAGTTTAATAGGGGGAGTCGCAGATACGCAGTATTTT. It specifies CASSLIGGVADTQYF. The V call is TRBV27, the J call TRBJ2-3, with D perhaps matching TRBD1 (6 bases). The V gene lost 2 bases and the J gene lost 4 bases, with 13 bases spanning the gap. Germline values: CDR1 MNHEY, CDR2 SMNVEV (reference sequence). This CDR3 region has 15 residues.

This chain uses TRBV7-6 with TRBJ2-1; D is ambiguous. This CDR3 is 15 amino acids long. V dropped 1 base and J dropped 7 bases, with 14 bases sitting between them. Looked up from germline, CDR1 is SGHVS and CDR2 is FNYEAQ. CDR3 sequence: CASSLVSWGFNEQFF. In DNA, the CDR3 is TGTGCCAGCAGCTTAGTTAGCTGGGGTTTTAATGAGCAGTTCTTC.

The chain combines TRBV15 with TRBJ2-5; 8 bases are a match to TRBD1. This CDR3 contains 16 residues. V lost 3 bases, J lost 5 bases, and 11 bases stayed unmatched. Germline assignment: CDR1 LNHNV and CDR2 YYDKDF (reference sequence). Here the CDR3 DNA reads TGTGCCACCAGCAGTGAATTCAGGGGGCCGGGGGAGACCCAGTACTTC. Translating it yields CATSSEFRGPGETQYF. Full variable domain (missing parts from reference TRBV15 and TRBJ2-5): DAMVIQNPRYQVTQFGKPVTLSCSQTLNHNVMYWYQQKSSQAPKLLFHYYDKDFNNEADTPDNFQSRRPNTSFCFLDIRSPGLGDTAMYLCATSSEFRGPGETQYFGPGTRLLVL.

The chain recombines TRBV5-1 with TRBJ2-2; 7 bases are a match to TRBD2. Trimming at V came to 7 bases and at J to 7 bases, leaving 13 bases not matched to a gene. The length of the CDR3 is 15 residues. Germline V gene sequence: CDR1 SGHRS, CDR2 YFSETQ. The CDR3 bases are TGCGCCAGCGGCCAAGGGACTACCGGAAGCGGGGAGCTGTTTTTT. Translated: CASGQGTTGSGELFF.

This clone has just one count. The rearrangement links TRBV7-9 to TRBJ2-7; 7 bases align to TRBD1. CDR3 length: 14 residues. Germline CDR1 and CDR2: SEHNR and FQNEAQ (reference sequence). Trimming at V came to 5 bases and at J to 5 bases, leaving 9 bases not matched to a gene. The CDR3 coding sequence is TGTGCCAGCAGCCCCCGACAGGGTGGCCACGAGCAGTACTTC. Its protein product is CASSPRQGGHEQYF.

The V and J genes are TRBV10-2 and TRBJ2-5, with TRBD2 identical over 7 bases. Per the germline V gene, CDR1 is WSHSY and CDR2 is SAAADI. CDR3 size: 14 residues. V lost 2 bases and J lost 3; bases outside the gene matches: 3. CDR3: CASSEMGGKETQYF. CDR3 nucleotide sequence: TGCGCCAGCAGTGAGATGGGGGGGAAAGAGACCCAGTACTTC.

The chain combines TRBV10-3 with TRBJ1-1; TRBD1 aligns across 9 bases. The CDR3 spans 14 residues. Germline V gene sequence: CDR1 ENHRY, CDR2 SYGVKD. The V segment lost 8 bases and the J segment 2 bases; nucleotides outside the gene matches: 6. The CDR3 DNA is TGTGCCATCGGGGGGACAGGGAAAAACACTGAAGCTTTCTTT. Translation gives CAIGGTGKNTEAFF.